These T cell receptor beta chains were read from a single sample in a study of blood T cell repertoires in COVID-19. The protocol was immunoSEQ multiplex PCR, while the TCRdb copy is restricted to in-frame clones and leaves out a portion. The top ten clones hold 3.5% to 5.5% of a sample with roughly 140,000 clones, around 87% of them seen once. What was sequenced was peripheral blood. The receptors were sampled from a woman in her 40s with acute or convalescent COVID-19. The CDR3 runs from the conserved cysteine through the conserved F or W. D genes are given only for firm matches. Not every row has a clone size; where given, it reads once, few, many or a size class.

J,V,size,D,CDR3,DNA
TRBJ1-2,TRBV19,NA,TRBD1,CASRKDRSYGYTF,TGTGCCAGTAGGAAGGACAGGTCCTATGGCTACACCTTC
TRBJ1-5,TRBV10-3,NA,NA,CAIGDILEPQHF,TGTGCCATCGGGGACATACTTGAGCCCCAGCATTTT
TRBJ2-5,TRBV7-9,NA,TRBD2,CASSPPSLAGVQETQYF,TGTGCCAGCAGCCCCCCGTCCCTAGCGGGGGTACAAGAGACCCAGTACTTC
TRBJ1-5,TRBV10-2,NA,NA,CASSESGGRDNQPQHF,TGCGCCAGCAGTGAGTCGGGGGGGCGAGACAATCAGCCCCAGCATTTT
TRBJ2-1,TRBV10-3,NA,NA,CAISGGGTGRNEQFF,TGTGCCATCAGTGGGGGGGGTACAGGGAGAAATGAGCAGTTCTTC
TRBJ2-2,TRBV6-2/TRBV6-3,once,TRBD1,CASSYRTGIGELFF,TGTGCCAGCAGTTACCGGACAGGGATCGGGGAGCTGTTTTTT
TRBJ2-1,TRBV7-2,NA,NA,CASSLEGSYNEQFF,TGTGCCAGCAGCTTAGAGGGGTCCTACAATGAGCAGTTCTTC
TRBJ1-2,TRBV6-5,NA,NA,CASSLSTGSNYGYTF,TGTGCCAGCAGTCTGTCGACAGGTTCCAACTATGGCTACACCTTC
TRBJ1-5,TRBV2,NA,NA,CASSEEGGPAQPQHF,TGTGCCAGCAGTGAAGAAGGGGGTCCGGCTCAGCCCCAGCATTTT
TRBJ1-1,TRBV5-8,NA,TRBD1,CASSFPGTVNTEAFF,TGTGCCAGCAGCTTCCCCGGGACAGTGAACACTGAAGCTTTCTTT
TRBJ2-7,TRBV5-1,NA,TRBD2,CASSLLAGGPYEQYF,TGCGCCAGCAGCCTCCTAGCGGGAGGGCCTTACGAGCAGTACTTC
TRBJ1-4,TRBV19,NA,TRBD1,CASSIRDREKLFF,TGTGCCAGTAGTATACGGGACAGGGAAAAACTGTTTTTT
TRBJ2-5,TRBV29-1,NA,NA,CSVDPQGPQETQYF,TGCAGCGTTGATCCCCAGGGGCCACAAGAGACCCAGTACTTC
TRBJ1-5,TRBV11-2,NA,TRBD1,CASSLGTGSQPQHF,TGTGCCAGCAGCTTAGGGACAGGCTCCCAGCCCCAGCATTTT
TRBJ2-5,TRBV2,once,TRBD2,CASSGLAGGYQETQYF,TGTGCCAGCAGTGGACTAGCGGGAGGGTACCAAGAGACCCAGTACTTC
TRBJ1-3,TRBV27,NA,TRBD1,CASSPDRGGGNTIYF,TGTGCCAGCAGTCCAGACAGGGGAGGGGGAAACACCATATATTTT
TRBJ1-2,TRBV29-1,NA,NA,CSVDSYGYTF,TGCAGCGTTGACAGCTATGGCTACACCTTC
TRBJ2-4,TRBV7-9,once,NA,CASSLVGPLGKNIQYF,TGTGCCAGCAGCTTAGTGGGGCCCCTAGGCAAAAACATTCAGTACTTC
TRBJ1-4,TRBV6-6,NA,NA,CASSYSLTGGEKLFF,TGTGCCAGCAGTTACTCACTGACCGGAGGTGAAAAACTGTTTTTT
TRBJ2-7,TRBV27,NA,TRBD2,CASWGTSGRLPSSYEQYF,TGTGCCAGCTGGGGGACTAGCGGGAGGCTACCCAGCTCCTACGAGCAGTACTTC
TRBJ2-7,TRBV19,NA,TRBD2,CASKGGSGSGSEQYF,TGTGCCAGTAAGGGGGGGAGTGGTAGCGGGAGCGAGCAGTACTTC
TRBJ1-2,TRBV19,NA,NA,CASSEAGDDYGYTF,TGTGCCAGTAGTGAAGCGGGTGACGACTATGGCTACACCTTC
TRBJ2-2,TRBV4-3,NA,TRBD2,CASSLGRTGGGTGELFF,TGCGCCAGCAGCCTCGGGAGGACGGGAGGAGGGACCGGGGAGCTGTTTTTT
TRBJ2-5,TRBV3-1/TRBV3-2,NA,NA,CASSQAVGDQYF,TGTGCCAGCAGCCAAGCCGTCGGGGACCAGTACTTC
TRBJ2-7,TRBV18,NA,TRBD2,CASSLSRTSGRAQGLSSYEQYF,TGTGCCAGCTCACTGTCCCGTACTAGCGGGAGGGCTCAGGGTCTAAGCTCCTACGAGCAGTACTTC
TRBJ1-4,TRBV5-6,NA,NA,CASSLNGWNEKLFF,TGTGCCAGCAGCTTGAACGGGTGGAATGAAAAACTGTTTTTT
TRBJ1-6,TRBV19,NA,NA,CASTHQGSNSPLHF,TGTGCCAGCACCCACCAGGGCTCTAATTCACCCCTCCACTTT
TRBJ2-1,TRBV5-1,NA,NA,CASSLGSRLVRNEQFF,TGCGCCAGCAGCTTGGGCTCCCGACTAGTTCGCAATGAGCAGTTCTTC
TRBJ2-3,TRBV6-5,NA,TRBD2,CASSNRGDLTPYF,TGTGCCAGCAGTAATCGGGGGGATTTGACTCCGTATTTT
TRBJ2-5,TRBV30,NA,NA,CAWSALTLRQGTQYF,TGTGCCTGGAGTGCCCTTACTCTCCGGCAGGGGACCCAGTACTTC
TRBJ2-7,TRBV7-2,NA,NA,CASSLQGVSIYEQYF,TGTGCCAGCAGCTTGCAGGGTGTTAGTATCTACGAGCAGTACTTC
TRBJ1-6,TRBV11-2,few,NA,CASSLRGPQALHF,TGTGCCAGCAGCTTGAGAGGGCCCCAGGCCCTCCACTTT
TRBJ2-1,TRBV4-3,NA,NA,CASSQGSPGSSYNEQFF,TGCGCCAGCAGCCAAGGATCTCCGGGGAGCTCCTACAATGAGCAGTTCTTC
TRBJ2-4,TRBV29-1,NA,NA,CSVQGQNIQYF,TGCAGCGTCCAGGGGCAAAACATTCAGTACTTC
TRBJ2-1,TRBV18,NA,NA,CASSPQAPPNEQFF,TGTGCCAGCTCACCTCAGGCGCCTCCCAATGAGCAGTTCTTC
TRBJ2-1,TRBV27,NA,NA,CASSLLTSSGEQFF,TGTGCCAGCAGTTTACTGACATCCAGTGGTGAGCAGTTCTTC
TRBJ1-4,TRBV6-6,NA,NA,CASSYPEPSEKLFF,TGTGCCAGCAGTTACCCAGAACCCAGTGAAAAACTGTTTTTT
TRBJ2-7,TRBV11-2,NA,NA,CASSLDQVPSAYEQYF,TGTGCCAGCAGCTTAGATCAGGTCCCCTCTGCCTACGAGCAGTACTTC
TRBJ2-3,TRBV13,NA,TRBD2,CASSLGPSSGTRTDTQYF,TGTGCCAGCAGCTTAGGGCCCTCTAGCGGCACGAGAACAGATACGCAGTATTTT
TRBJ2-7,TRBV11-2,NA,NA,CASSLAGVEQYF,TGTGCCAGCAGCTTAGCGGGGGTTGAGCAGTACTTC
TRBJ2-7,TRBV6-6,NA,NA,CASSYSLAGPYEQYF,TGTGCCAGCAGTTACTCGCTTGCGGGTCCTTACGAGCAGTACTTC
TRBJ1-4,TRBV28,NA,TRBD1,CASSSPWTGNEKLFF,TGTGCCAGCAGTTCCCCGTGGACAGGGAATGAAAAACTGTTTTTT
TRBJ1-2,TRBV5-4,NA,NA,CASSHPRGSYGYTF,TGTGCCAGCAGCCATCCTAGAGGGAGCTATGGCTACACCTTC